These T cell receptor beta chains were read from a single sample in a study of cytomegalovirus exposure and HLA in healthy donors. The repertoire was sequenced with immunoSEQ multiplex PCR; TCRdb's copy has only in-frame clones and lacks some. The data show 150,000 to 200,000 clones, with 85% seen just once and approximately 15% held by the top ten. The sequenced material came from PBMCs. The receptors were sampled from a man younger than 30 in good health and CMV-seropositive. The CDR3 runs from the conserved cysteine through the conserved F or W. D genes are given only for firm matches. Where a row states a size, it is once, few, many or the class of an expanded clone; other rows omit it.

J gene: TRBJ2-3
clone size: -
V gene: TRBV2
D gene: TRBD1
CDR3 protein: CASANLGQFTDTQYF

J gene: TRBJ2-3
clone size: once
V gene: TRBV9
D gene: TRBD1
CDR3 protein: CASSVDRGLTDTQYF

J gene: TRBJ2-2
clone size: once
V gene: TRBV7-9
D gene: TRBD1
CDR3 protein: CASSSDRGRTGELFF

J gene: TRBJ2-2
clone size: many
V gene: TRBV9
D gene: -
CDR3 protein: CASSQNTGELFF

J gene: TRBJ2-2
clone size: few
V gene: TRBV5-1
D gene: -
CDR3 protein: CASSSPGLRPGELFF

J gene: TRBJ2-5
clone size: -
V gene: TRBV11-2
D gene: -
CDR3 protein: CASSPRQRETQYF

J gene: TRBJ2-1
clone size: -
V gene: TRBV5-1
D gene: TRBD2
CDR3 protein: CASSFSSGRWDEQFF

J gene: TRBJ2-7
clone size: once
V gene: TRBV9
D gene: -
CDR3 protein: CASSVGPGVEQYF

J gene: TRBJ2-1
clone size: -
V gene: TRBV4-1
D gene: -
CDR3 protein: CASCPWIGGGPDNEQFF

J gene: TRBJ2-7
clone size: -
V gene: TRBV30
D gene: -
CDR3 protein: CAWSAGTLTYEQYF

J gene: TRBJ2-7
clone size: -
V gene: TRBV14
D gene: -
CDR3 protein: CASSRCGQLDLAEAYEQYF

J gene: TRBJ2-7
clone size: few
V gene: TRBV5-1
D gene: TRBD2
CDR3 protein: CASSLAVRGLADYEQYF

J gene: TRBJ2-1
clone size: -
V gene: TRBV4-1
D gene: -
CDR3 protein: CASSHLGGSSYNEQFF

J gene: TRBJ1-5
clone size: -
V gene: TRBV30
D gene: TRBD1
CDR3 protein: CAWSVLGQGYQPQHF

J gene: TRBJ2-3
clone size: -
V gene: TRBV18
D gene: -
CDR3 protein: CASSPEITDTQYF

J gene: TRBJ1-2
clone size: -
V gene: TRBV7-9
D gene: TRBD1
CDR3 protein: CASSPGQAYGYTF

J gene: TRBJ2-7
clone size: -
V gene: TRBV27
D gene: -
CDR3 protein: CASSSRRLGRFSYEQYF

J gene: TRBJ2-3
clone size: -
V gene: TRBV5-1
D gene: TRBD2
CDR3 protein: CASSQGLAGADTQYF

J gene: TRBJ2-1
clone size: -
V gene: TRBV27
D gene: -
CDR3 protein: CASSLASSAYNEQFF

J gene: TRBJ2-2
clone size: -
V gene: TRBV9
D gene: -
CDR3 protein: CASKMGESTGELFF

J gene: TRBJ2-5
clone size: -
V gene: TRBV6-1
D gene: TRBD1
CDR3 protein: CASSEGQGAGETQYF

J gene: TRBJ2-7
clone size: -
V gene: TRBV28
D gene: TRBD2
CDR3 protein: CASSPLSGTYEQYF

J gene: TRBJ2-7
clone size: -
V gene: TRBV2
D gene: -
CDR3 protein: CASSEGWGDEQYF

J gene: TRBJ2-1
clone size: -
V gene: TRBV5-1
D gene: -
CDR3 protein: CASSLQGPYNEQFF

J gene: TRBJ1-1
clone size: -
V gene: TRBV30
D gene: TRBD1
CDR3 protein: CAWSRPGGRRTEAFF

J gene: TRBJ1-3
clone size: -
V gene: TRBV6-5
D gene: -
CDR3 protein: CASSYGGGRGNTIYF

J gene: TRBJ2-7
clone size: -
V gene: TRBV7-2
D gene: TRBD2
CDR3 protein: CASSPTSGSGYEQYF

J gene: TRBJ2-7
clone size: -
V gene: TRBV7-9
D gene: TRBD2
CDR3 protein: CASSLDTSEDEQYF

J gene: TRBJ1-4
clone size: -
V gene: TRBV5-1
D gene: TRBD1
CDR3 protein: CASSGQGPATNEKLFF

J gene: TRBJ2-7
clone size: -
V gene: TRBV18
D gene: -
CDR3 protein: CASSPRREEQYF

J gene: TRBJ2-7
clone size: -
V gene: TRBV29-1
D gene: TRBD2
CDR3 protein: CSGTSGESYEQYF

J gene: TRBJ2-7
clone size: -
V gene: TRBV30
D gene: TRBD1
CDR3 protein: CAWIGQALAPSSYEQYF

J gene: TRBJ1-5
clone size: -
V gene: TRBV9
D gene: TRBD1
CDR3 protein: CASSVEIDRVSNQPQHF

J gene: TRBJ2-1
clone size: -
V gene: TRBV19
D gene: TRBD2
CDR3 protein: CASSSGGSSYNEQFF

J gene: TRBJ1-4
clone size: once
V gene: TRBV5-1
D gene: TRBD1
CDR3 protein: CASSPDRVGEKLFF

J gene: TRBJ2-2
clone size: few
V gene: TRBV9
D gene: TRBD2
CDR3 protein: CASSDTSGNTGELFF

J gene: TRBJ2-7
clone size: once
V gene: TRBV30
D gene: -
CDR3 protein: CAWGTGTAPYEQYF

J gene: TRBJ2-1
clone size: -
V gene: TRBV13
D gene: -
CDR3 protein: CASSFDFAGTYNEQFF

J gene: TRBJ1-1
clone size: -
V gene: TRBV5-4
D gene: -
CDR3 protein: CASSLEGTRNTEAFF

J gene: TRBJ2-2
clone size: -
V gene: TRBV2
D gene: TRBD2
CDR3 protein: CASRYSGSGELFF

J gene: TRBJ1-2
clone size: -
V gene: TRBV15
D gene: TRBD1
CDR3 protein: CATSRDRGAPLGGYTF

J gene: TRBJ1-2
clone size: -
V gene: TRBV2
D gene: -
CDR3 protein: CASSDGGATGFGYTF

J gene: TRBJ2-3
clone size: -
V gene: TRBV7-9
D gene: TRBD2
CDR3 protein: CASSLGPGTSYTDTQYF

J gene: TRBJ2-1
clone size: once
V gene: TRBV28
D gene: TRBD2
CDR3 protein: CASSLSSGAQFF

J gene: TRBJ2-5
clone size: -
V gene: TRBV7-9
D gene: TRBD2
CDR3 protein: CASSSGGHQETQYF

J gene: TRBJ2-3
clone size: -
V gene: TRBV6-6
D gene: -
CDR3 protein: CASSYEGDTDTQYF

J gene: TRBJ1-2
clone size: -
V gene: TRBV6-5
D gene: -
CDR3 protein: CASGPRVEGYTF

J gene: TRBJ2-1
clone size: -
V gene: TRBV9
D gene: TRBD2
CDR3 protein: CASSPRSGTSGRPYEDEQFF

J gene: TRBJ2-7
clone size: -
V gene: TRBV4-2
D gene: TRBD2
CDR3 protein: CASSPTSGAAYEQYF

J gene: TRBJ2-7
clone size: -
V gene: TRBV28
D gene: -
CDR3 protein: CASSSPDSYEQYF

J gene: TRBJ2-4
clone size: -
V gene: TRBV7-9
D gene: -
CDR3 protein: CASSFGLGGGNIQYF

J gene: TRBJ2-2
clone size: -
V gene: TRBV27
D gene: -
CDR3 protein: CASSFGTANTGELFF

J gene: TRBJ2-1
clone size: -
V gene: TRBV5-4
D gene: TRBD2
CDR3 protein: CASSYYLAGAVYNEQFF

J gene: TRBJ1-2
clone size: once
V gene: TRBV10-3
D gene: -
CDR3 protein: CAISDKPSRGADYGYTF

J gene: TRBJ1-5
clone size: -
V gene: TRBV28
D gene: TRBD1
CDR3 protein: CASSFLTGGANQPQHF